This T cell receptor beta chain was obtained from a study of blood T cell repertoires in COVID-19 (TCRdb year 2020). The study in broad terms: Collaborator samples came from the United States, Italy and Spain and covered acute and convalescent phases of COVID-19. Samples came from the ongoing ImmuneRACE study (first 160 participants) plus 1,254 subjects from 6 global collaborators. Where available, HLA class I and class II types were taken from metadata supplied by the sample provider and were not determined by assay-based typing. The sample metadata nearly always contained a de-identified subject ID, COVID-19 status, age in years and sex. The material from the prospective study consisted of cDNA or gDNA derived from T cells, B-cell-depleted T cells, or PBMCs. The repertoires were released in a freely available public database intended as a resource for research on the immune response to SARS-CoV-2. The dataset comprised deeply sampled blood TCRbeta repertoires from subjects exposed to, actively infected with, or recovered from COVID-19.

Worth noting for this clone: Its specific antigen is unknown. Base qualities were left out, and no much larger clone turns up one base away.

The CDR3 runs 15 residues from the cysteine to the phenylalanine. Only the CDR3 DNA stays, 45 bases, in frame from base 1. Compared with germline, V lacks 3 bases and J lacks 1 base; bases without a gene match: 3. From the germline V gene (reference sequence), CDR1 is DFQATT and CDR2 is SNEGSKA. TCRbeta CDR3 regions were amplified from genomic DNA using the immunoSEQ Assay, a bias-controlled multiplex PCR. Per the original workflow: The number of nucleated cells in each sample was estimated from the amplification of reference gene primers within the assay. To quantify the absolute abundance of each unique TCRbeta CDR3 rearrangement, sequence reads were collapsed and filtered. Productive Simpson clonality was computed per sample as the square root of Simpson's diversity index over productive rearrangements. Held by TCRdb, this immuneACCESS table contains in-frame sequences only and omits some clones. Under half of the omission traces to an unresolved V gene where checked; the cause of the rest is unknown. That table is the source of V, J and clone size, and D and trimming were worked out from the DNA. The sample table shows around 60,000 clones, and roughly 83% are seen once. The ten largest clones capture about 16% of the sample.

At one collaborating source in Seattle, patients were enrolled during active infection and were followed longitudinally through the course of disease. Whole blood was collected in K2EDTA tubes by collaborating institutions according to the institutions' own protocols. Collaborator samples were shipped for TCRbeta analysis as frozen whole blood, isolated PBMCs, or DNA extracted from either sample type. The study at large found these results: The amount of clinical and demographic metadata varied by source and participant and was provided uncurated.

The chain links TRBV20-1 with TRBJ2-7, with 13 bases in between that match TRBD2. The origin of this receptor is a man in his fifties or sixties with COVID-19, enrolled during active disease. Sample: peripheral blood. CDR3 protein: CSASGTSGMSYEQYF. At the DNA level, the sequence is TGCAGTGCTAGTGGGACTAGCGGGATGTCCTACGAGCAGTACTTC.